This entry describes one TCR beta chain. This sample was taken from a study of control samples from healthy donors and cancer patients. The CDR3 loop spans 16 amino acids. Trimming took off 8 bases at V and 2 bases at J, with 19 bases between the two ends. Germline values: CDR1 LNHDA, CDR2 SQIVND (reference sequence). Method: immunoSEQ multiplex PCR; TCRdb's copy keeps in-frame clones and lacks some. The sample consists of about 130,000 clones, about 88% of them appearing once. Sequencing input: blood. This clonotype was obtained from a man in his fifties or sixties in good health. The V gene is TRBV19, the J gene TRBJ1-5; TRBD1 is a possible D gene (5 bases). Written as DNA, the CDR3 is TGTGCCAGTCTGGGGCGGGGGGACGTCGGCAATCAGCCCCAGCATTTT. It translates to CASLGRGDVGNQPQHF. The variable domain in full, with the rest retrieved from reference TRBV19 and TRBJ1-5, is DGGITQSPKYLFRKEGQNVTLSCEQNLNHDAMYWYRQDPGQGLRLIYYSQIVNDFQKGDIAEGYSVSREKKESFPLTVTSAQKNPTAFYLCASLGRGDVGNQPQHFGDGTRLSIL.